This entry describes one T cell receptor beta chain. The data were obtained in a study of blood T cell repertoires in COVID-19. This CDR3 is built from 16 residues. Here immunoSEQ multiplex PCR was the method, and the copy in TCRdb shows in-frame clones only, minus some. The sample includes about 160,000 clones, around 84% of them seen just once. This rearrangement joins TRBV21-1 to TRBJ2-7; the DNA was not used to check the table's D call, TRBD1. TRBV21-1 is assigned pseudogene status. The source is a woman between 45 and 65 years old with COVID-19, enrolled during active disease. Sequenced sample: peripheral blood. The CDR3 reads CASSKDVNRVSYEQYF. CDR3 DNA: TGTGCCAGCAGCAAAGACGTAAACAGGGTCTCCTACGAGCAGTACTTC.